The rows below give T cell receptor beta chains drawn from one sample of a study of control samples from healthy donors and cancer patients. Sequenced by immunoSEQ multiplex PCR; TCRdb stores in-frame clones only, minus some. The repertoire holds over 110,000 clones, with about 88% as singletons. The material sequenced was blood. The source of these receptors is a woman in her twenties or thirties in good health. Each CDR3 is given with its conserved first and last residue. The D gene is left open where the match is weak. Only some rows state a clone size, as once, few, many or a class for expanded clones.

abundance	v_gene	d_gene	j_gene	CDR3nt	CDR3aa
.	TRBV5-6	TRBD2	TRBJ2-1	TGTGCCAGCAGCTGGGGGACTAACAATGAGCAGTTCTTC	CASSWGTNNEQFF
.	TRBV9	TRBD1	TRBJ2-7	TGTGCCAGCAGCGTAGCTACAGGGGAGAACGAGCAGTACTTC	CASSVATGENEQYF
.	TRBV6-5	.	TRBJ2-2	TGTGCCAGCAGGGGAAACACCGGGGAGCTGTTTTTT	CASRGNTGELFF
.	TRBV7-2	TRBD1	TRBJ2-7	TGTGCCAGCAGTCTTCGAATCTTTTCGGGACAGGGCAGATCCTACGAGCAGTACTTC	CASSLRIFSGQGRSYEQYF
.	TRBV30	.	TRBJ2-7	TGTGCCTGGAGTGTGGCGGGCTACGAGCAGTACTTC	CAWSVAGYEQYF
.	TRBV6-5	.	TRBJ2-1	TGTGCCAGCAGTTACTCCCGGGACAACGGTGAGCAGTTCTTC	CASSYSRDNGEQFF
.	TRBV18	.	TRBJ1-2	TGTGCCAGCTCACCACCAAGGGAGACTAACTATGGCTACACCTTC	CASSPPRETNYGYTF
.	TRBV3-1/TRBV3-2	.	TRBJ1-3	TGTGCCAGCAGCCAGTATCGGGTTGGGGGCGAGACCGGAAACACCATATATTTT	CASSQYRVGGETGNTIYF
.	TRBV4-2	.	TRBJ2-7	TGTGCCAGCAGCCAAGATCCGGGGGCGGGTCCTCAGCAGTACTTC	CASSQDPGAGPQQYF
.	TRBV7-9	.	TRBJ2-7	TGTGCCAGCAGCTTAGGGGCAGGGACCGAGCAGTACTTC	CASSLGAGTEQYF
few	TRBV3-1/TRBV3-2	.	TRBJ1-3	TGTGCCAGCAGCCAATTTATAAGCTCTGGAAACACCATATATTTT	CASSQFISSGNTIYF
.	TRBV9	TRBD2	TRBJ2-5	TGTGCCAGTAGTCGTAGCGGGAGTTTTATGGAGACCCAGTACTTC	CASSRSGSFMETQYF
.	TRBV10-3	.	TRBJ1-6	TGTGCCATCAGTGAGTCGACAGAATCCCGTGGACCCCTCCACTTT	CAISESTESRGPLHF
.	TRBV9	.	TRBJ1-3	TGTGCCAGCGATCAAGGGGACTCTGGAAACACCATATATTTT	CASDQGDSGNTIYF
.	TRBV3-1/TRBV3-2	.	TRBJ1-1	TGTGCCAGCAGCCAAGTGGGGATAGGAACTGAAGCTTTCTTT	CASSQVGIGTEAFF
.	TRBV5-1	.	TRBJ1-2	TGCGCCAGCAGCTTTAACCAACCGGGGGGCTACACCTTC	CASSFNQPGGYTF